This TCR beta chain was profiled in a study of blood T cell repertoires in COVID-19. At the level of the study: The origin of the acute and convalescent COVID-19 samples was the United States, Italy and Spain. PBMCs, B-cell-depleted T cells, or T cells provided the cDNA or gDNA that made up the material.

Original processing methods: From reference gene primer amplification, estimates of nucleated cell counts were derived. Produced via immunoSEQ multiplex PCR; TCRdb's table is partial and in-frame only. V and J calls plus clone size are reproduced from that table; the DNA served to infer D and trimming. The table includes almost 200,000 clones, over 80% detected once. V lost 3 bases, J lost 9 bases, and 8 bases stayed unmatched. This CDR3 region has 14 residues. The V gene's germline CDR1 is SGHTA and CDR2 FQGNSA. Followed over time, Seattle patients had been enrolled while infection was active. Sequencing was carried out using peripheral blood. This clonotype originated in a man in his 60s with COVID-19, enrolled during active disease. The rearrangement uses TRBV7-2 and TRBJ2-1; 7 bases line up with TRBD2. CDR3 sequence reads: CASSFLAEWGEQFF. CDR3 sequence (DNA): TGTGCCAGCAGCTTTCTAGCGGAGTGGGGTGAGCAGTTCTTC.